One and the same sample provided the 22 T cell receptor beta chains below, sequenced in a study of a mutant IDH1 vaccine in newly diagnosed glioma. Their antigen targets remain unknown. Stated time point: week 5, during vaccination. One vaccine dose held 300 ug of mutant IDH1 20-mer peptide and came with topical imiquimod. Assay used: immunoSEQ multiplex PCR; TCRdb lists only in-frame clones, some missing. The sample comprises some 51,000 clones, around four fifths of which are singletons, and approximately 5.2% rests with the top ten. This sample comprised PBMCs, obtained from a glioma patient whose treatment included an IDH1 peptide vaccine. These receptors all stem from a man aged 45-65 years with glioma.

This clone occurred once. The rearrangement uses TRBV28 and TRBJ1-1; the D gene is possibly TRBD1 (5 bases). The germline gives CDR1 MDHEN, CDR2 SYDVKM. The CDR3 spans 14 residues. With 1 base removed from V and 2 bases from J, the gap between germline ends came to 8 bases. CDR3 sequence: CASSLFGGNTEAFF. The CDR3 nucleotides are TGTGCCAGCAGTTTATTCGGGGGTAACACTGAAGCTTTCTTT.

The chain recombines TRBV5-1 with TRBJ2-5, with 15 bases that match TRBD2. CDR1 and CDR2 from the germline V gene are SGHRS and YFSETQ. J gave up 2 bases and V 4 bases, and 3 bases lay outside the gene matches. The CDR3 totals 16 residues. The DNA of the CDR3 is TGCGCCAGCAGCCTAGGACTAGCGGGGGGGCAAGAGACCCAGTACTTC. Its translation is CASSLGLAGGQETQYF. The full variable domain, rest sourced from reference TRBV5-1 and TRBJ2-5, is KAGVTQTPRYLIKTRGQQVTLSCSPISGHRSVSWYQQTPGQGLQFLFEYFSETQRNKGNFPGRFSGRQFSNSRSEMNVSTLELGDSALYLCASSLGLAGGQETQYFGPGTRLLVL.

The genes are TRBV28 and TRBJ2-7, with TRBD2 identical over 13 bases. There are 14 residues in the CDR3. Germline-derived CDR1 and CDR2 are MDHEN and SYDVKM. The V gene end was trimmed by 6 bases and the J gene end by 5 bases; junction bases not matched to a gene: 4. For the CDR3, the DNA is TGTGCCAGCAGGACGGGACTAGCGGGGCACGAGCAGTACTTC. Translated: CASRTGLAGHEQYF.

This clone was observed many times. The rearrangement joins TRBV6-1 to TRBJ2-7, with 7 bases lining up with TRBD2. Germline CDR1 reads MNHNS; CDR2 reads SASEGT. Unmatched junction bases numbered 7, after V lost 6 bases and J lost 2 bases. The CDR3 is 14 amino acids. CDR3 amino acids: CASRLGGGAYEQYF. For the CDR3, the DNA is TGTGCCAGCAGGCTGGGGGGGGGAGCCTACGAGCAGTACTTC.

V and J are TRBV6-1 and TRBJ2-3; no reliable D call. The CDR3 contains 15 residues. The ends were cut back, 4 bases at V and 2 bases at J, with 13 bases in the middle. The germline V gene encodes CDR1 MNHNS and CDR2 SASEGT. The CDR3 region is CASSVSRTSTDTQYF. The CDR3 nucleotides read TGTGCCAGCAGTGTTAGCAGGACCTCCACAGATACGCAGTATTTT.

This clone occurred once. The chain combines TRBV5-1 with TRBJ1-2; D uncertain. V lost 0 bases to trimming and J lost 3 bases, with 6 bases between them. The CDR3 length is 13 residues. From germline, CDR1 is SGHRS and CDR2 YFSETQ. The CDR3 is CASSLGTYYGYTF. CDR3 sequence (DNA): TGCGCCAGCAGCTTGGGTACTTACTATGGCTACACCTTC. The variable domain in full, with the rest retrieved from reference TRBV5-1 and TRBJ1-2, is KAGVTQTPRYLIKTRGQQVTLSCSPISGHRSVSWYQQTPGQGLQFLFEYFSETQRNKGNFPGRFSGRQFSNSRSEMNVSTLELGDSALYLCASSLGTYYGYTFGSGTRLTVV.

CDR3 in amino acids: CASSLGWGMNTEAFF. CDR3 nucleotides: TGTGCCAGCAGCTTGGGGTGGGGGATGAACACTGAAGCTTTCTTT. V is TRBV5-6 and J is TRBJ1-1; tentatively, D is TRBD1 (5 bases). The CDR3 sequence is 15 residues long. Germline loops: CDR1 SGHDT, CDR2 YYEEEE. With 0 bases removed from V and 0 bases from J, the gap between germline ends came to 9 bases.

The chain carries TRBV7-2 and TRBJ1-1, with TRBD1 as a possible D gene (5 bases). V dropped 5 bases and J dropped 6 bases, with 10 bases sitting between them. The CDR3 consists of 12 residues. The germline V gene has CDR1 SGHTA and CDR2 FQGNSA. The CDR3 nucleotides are TGTGCCAGCAGCGCCTGGGACGCTGAAGCTTTCTTT. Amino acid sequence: CASSAWDAEAFF.

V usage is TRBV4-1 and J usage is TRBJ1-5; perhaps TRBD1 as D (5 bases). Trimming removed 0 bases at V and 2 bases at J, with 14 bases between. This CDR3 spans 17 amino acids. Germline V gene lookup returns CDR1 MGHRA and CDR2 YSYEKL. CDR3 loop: CASSQDRAGRGNQPQHF. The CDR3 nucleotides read TGCGCCAGCAGCCAAGACAGGGCAGGACGGGGCAATCAGCCCCAGCATTTT.

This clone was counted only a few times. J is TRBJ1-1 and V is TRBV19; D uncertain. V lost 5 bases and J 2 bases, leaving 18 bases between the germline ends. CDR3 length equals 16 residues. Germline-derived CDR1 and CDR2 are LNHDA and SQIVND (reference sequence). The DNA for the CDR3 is TGTGCCAGTAGTCGGGAACCCCCGGCGACTAACACTGAAGCTTTCTTT. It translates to CASSREPPATNTEAFF.

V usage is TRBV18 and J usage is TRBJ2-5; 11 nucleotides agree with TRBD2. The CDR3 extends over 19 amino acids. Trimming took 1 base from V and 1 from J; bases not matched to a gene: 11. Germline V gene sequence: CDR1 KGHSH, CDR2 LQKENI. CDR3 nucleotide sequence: TGTGCCAGCTCACCACTCCCCCTAGCGGGGGGCCCAATCCAAGAGACCCAGTACTTC. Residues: CASSPLPLAGGPIQETQYF. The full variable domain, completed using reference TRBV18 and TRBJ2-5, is NAGVMQNPRHLVRRRGQEARLRCSPMKGHSHVYWYRQLPEEGLKFMVYLQKENIIDESGMPKERFSAEFPKEGPSILRIQQVVRGDSAAYFCASSPLPLAGGPIQETQYFGPGTRLLVL.

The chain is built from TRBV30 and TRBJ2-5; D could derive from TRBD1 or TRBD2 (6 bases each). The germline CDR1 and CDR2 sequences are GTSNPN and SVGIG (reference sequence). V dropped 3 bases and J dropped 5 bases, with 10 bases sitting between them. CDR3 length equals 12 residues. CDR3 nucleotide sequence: TGTGCCTGGAGCCGGGGGCGGGAGACCCAGTACTTC. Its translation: CAWSRGRETQYF.

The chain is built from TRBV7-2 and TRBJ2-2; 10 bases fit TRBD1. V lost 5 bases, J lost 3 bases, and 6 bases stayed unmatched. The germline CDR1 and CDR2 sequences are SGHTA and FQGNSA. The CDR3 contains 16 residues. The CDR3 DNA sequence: TGTGCCAGCAGCCCCCGAGACAGGGGGCACACCGGGGAGCTGTTTTTT. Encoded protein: CASSPRDRGHTGELFF.

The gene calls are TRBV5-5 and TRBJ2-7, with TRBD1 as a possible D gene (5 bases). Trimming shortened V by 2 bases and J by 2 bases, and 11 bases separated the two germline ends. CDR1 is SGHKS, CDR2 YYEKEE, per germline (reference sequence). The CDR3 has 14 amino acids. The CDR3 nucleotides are TGTGCCAGCAGCTTCTTTCAGGGTGCCTACGAGCAGTACTTC. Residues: CASSFFQGAYEQYF.

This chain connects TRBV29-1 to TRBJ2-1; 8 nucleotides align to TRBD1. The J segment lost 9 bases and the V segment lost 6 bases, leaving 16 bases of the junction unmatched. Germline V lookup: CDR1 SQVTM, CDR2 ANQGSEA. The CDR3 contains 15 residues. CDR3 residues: CSVAGTGRTWVEQFF. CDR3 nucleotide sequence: TGCAGCGTCGCCGGGACAGGCCGAACATGGGTTGAGCAGTTCTTC.

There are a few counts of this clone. The CDR3 DNA reads as TGTGCCAGCAGTCCAAGGGGGGGGTCTAACTATGGCTACACCTTC. This codes for CASSPRGGSNYGYTF. V and J are TRBV7-6 and TRBJ1-2; the D gene is possibly TRBD1 (6 bases). This CDR3 is built from 15 residues. From germline, CDR1 is SGHVS and CDR2 FNYEAQ. The V and J ends lost 6 bases and 0 bases respectively, with 14 bases between them.

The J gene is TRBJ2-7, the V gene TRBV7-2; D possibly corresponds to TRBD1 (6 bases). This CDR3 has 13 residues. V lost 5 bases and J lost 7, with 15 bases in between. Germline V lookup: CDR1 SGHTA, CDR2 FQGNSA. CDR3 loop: CASSTGHQGEQYF. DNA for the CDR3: TGTGCCAGCAGCACGGGACATCAGGGAGAGCAGTACTTC. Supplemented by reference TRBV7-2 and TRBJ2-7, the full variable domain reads GAGVSQSPSNKVTEKGKDVELRCDPISGHTALYWYRQSLGQGLEFLIYFQGNSAPDKSGLPSDRFSAERTGGSVSTLTIQRTQQEDSAVYLCASSTGHQGEQYFGPGTRLTVT.

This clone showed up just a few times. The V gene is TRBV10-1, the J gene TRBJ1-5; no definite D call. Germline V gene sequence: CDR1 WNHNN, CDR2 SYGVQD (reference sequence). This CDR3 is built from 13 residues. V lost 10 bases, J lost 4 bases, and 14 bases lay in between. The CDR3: CATAADTNQPQHF. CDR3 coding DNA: TGCGCCACCGCTGCCGACACGAATCAGCCCCAGCATTTT.

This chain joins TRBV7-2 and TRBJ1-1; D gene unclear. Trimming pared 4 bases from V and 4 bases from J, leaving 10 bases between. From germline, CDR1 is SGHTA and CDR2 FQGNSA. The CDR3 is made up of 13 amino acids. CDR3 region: CASSSPPLTEAFF. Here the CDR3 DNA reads TGTGCCAGCAGCTCCCCACCTCTCACTGAAGCTTTCTTT. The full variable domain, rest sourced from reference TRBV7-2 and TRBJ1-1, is GAGVSQSPSNKVTEKGKDVELRCDPISGHTALYWYRQSLGQGLEFLIYFQGNSAPDKSGLPSDRFSAERTGGSVSTLTIQRTQQEDSAVYLCASSSPPLTEAFFGQGTRLTVV.

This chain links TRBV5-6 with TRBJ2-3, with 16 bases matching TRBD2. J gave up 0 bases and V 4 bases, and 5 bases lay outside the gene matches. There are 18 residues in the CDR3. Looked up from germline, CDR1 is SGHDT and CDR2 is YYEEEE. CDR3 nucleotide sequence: TGTGCCAGCAGCCCCGGGACTAGCGGGGGGGTCAGCACAGATACGCAGTATTTT. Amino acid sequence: CASSPGTSGGVSTDTQYF.

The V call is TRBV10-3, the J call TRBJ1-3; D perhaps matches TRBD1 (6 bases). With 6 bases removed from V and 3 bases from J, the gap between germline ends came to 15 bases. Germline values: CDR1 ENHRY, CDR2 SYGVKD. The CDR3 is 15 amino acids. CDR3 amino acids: CAIRSQGQFGNTIYF. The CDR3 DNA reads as TGTGCCATCAGGAGTCAGGGACAATTTGGAAACACCATATATTTT.

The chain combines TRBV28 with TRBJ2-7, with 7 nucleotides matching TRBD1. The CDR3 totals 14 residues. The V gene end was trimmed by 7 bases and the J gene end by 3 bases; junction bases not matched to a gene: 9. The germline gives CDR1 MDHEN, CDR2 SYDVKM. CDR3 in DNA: TGTGCCAGCACTAGAAGGGACAGACGCTACGAGCAGTACTTC. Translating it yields CASTRRDRRYEQYF.